This T cell receptor (beta chain) was identified in a study of CD8 T cells in Susac syndrome (dated by TCRdb to about 2019). Concerning the study at large: Whether CD8+ T cell activation and differentiation in Susac syndrome was antigen driven was tested using repertoire sequencing.

RNA was extracted using the RNeasy kit, and roughly 0.5 to 1 microgram was reverse transcribed with random hexamers. The immunoSEQ multiplex PCR assay, which covers 54 Vbeta and 13 Jbeta segments, was used to amplify TCR beta CDR3 regions. PCR amplification bias was corrected using a synthetic template baseline for primer optimization and computational correction. Per the authors' processing: Reads were assigned to V, D and J genes according to IMGT and analyzed in immunoSEQ Analyzer, with only productive sequences retained. Clonality was computed as one minus Shannon entropy normalized by log2 of the number of productive unique sequences. For each patient and control, public and private clones were evaluated among the 100 most prevalent clones. Clones were defined as Susac-specific if absent from the healthy and MS cohorts, from around 1,000 published viral clones and from other ImmuneACCESS disease sequences. Through fastp at Q25 and MiXCR, TCRdb rebuilt clones from the public reads, retaining in-frame beta chains. A single entry per CDR3 protein holds the most common genes and DNA from its merged rows. The V and J calls and clone size come from TCRdb's table, not from the authors' own analysis. This sample holds approximately 180,000 distinct CDR3 sequences; approximately 94% were observed only once. The ten largest clones represent 0.093% of the sample.

Peripheral blood CD8+ and CD4+ T cells from healthy donors, Susac syndrome patients and multiple sclerosis patients were profiled by high-throughput TCR beta sequencing. Treatment-naive patients with stable or active relapsing-remitting disease fulfilling revised McDonald criteria were used as multiple sclerosis controls. Bulk CD8+ and CD4+ T cells were purified by magnetic negative isolation, while CD8+ TEMRA cells were enriched using FACS. Blood was drawn into EDTA tubes, processed within 24 hours, and PBMCs were isolated by density gradient centrifugation. PBMCs intended for TCR sequencing were cryopreserved in liquid nitrogen and thawed later in a water bath at 37 degrees C. Purity of sorted or isolated CD4+, CD8+ and CD8+ TEMRA cells was at least 90%. As for this clonotype: This receptor's antigen is unknown. No base qualities exist here, and no much larger clone lies one base off it.

What the work shows at the level of the full study, not this receptor alone: The TCR sequencing and HLA analysis was acknowledged to have included a relatively small number of individuals.

The germline V gene (reference sequence) sets CDR1 to LNHNV and CDR2 to YYDKDF. Here V drops 1 base and J drops 6 bases, and the junction holds 8 bases not matched to any gene. Including cysteine and phenylalanine, the CDR3 has 16 amino acids. Only the CDR3 region is kept as DNA, spanning 48 bases read in frame from base 1. This sequence was found in a human donor with multiple sclerosis. The sequencing input was CD4+ T cells from PBMCs. The rearrangement joined TRBV15 to TRBJ2-7; a stretch of 11 junction bases matches TRBD1. The nucleotides are TGTGCCACCAGCAGAGGATTACCGGGACAGGGGGGCGAGCAGTACTTC. It translates to CATSRGLPGQGGEQYF.